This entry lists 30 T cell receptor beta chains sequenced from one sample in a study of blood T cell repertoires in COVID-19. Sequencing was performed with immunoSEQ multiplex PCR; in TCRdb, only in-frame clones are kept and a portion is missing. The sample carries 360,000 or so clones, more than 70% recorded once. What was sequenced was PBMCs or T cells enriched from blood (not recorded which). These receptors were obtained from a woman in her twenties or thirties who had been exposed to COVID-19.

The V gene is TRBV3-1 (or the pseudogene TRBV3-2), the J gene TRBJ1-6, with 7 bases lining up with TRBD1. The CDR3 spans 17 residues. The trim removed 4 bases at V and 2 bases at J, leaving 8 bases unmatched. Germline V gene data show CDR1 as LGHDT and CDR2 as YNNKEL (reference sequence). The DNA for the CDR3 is TGTGCCAGCAGCCCAACTAAGGGGGCAACCTATAATTCACCCCTCCACTTT. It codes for CASSPTKGATYNSPLHF.

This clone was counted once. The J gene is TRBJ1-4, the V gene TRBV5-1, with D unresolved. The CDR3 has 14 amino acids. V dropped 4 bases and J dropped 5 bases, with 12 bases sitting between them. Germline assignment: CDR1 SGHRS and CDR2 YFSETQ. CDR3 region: CASSPSDLNEKLFF. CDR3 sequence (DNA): TGCGCCAGCAGCCCCAGCGATCTGAATGAAAAACTGTTTTTT.

CDR3 amino acids: CASSLAGVGEQYF. In DNA form, the CDR3 reads TGCGCCAGCAGCTTGGCCGGAGTTGGCGAGCAGTACTTC. The genes are TRBV5-1 and TRBJ2-7; D remains ambiguous. Trimming removed 0 bases at V and 6 bases at J, with 10 bases between. CDR1 is SGHRS and CDR2 is YFSETQ in the germline V gene. This CDR3 is built from 13 residues.

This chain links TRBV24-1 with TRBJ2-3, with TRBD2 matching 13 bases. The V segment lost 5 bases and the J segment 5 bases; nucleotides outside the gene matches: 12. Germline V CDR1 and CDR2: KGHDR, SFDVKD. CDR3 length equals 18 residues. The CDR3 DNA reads TGTGCCACCAGTGTCCGACTCGGACTAGCGGGAGTGAAAGATACGCAGTATTTT. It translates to CATSVRLGLAGVKDTQYF.

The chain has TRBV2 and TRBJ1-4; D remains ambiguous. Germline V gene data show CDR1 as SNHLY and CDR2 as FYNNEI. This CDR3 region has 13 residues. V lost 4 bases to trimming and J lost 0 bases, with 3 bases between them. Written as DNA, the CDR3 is TGTGCCAGCAGTGGTACAACTAATGAAAAACTGTTTTTT. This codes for CASSGTTNEKLFF.

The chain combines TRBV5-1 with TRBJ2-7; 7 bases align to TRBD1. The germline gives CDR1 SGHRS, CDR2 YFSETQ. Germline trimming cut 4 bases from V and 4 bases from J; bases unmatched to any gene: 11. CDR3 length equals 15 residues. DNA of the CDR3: TGCGCCAGCAGCCGTCAGGGGGTCTCCCTGTACGAGCAGTACTTC. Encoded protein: CASSRQGVSLYEQYF.

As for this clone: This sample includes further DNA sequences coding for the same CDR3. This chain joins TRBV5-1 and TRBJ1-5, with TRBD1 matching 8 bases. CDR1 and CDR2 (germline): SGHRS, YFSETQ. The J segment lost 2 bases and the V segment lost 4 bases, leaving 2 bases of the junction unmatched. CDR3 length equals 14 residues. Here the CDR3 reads CASSLTGGNQPQHF. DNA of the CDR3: TGCGCCAGCAGCCTGACAGGGGGCAATCAGCCCCAGCATTTT.

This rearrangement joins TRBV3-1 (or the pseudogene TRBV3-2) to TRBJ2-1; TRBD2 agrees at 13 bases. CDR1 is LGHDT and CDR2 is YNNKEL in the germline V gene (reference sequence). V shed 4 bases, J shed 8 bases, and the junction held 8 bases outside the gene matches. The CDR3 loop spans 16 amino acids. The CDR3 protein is CASSLGLAGVQHEQFF. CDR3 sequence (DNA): TGTGCCAGCAGCCTTGGACTAGCGGGAGTACAACATGAGCAGTTCTTC.

The DNA for the CDR3 is TGTGCCAGCAGCTTTAACAGGGGGGGCTTCTTT. Encoded protein: CASSFNRGGFF. This chain connects TRBV11-3 to TRBJ1-1; 8 bases line up with TRBD1. Per germline, CDR1 SGHNT and CDR2 YENEEA. The trim removed 3 bases at V and 14 bases at J, leaving 5 bases unmatched. The CDR3 sequence is 11 residues long.

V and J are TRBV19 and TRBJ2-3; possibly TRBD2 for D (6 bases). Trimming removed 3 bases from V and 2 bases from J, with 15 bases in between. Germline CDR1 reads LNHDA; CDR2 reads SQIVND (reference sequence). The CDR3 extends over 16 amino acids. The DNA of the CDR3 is TGTGCCAGTAGTATTATCGTCGGGAGTCCCACAGATACGCAGTATTTT. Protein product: CASSIIVGSPTDTQYF. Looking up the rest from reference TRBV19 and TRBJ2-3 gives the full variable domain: DGGITQSPKYLFRKEGQNVTLSCEQNLNHDAMYWYRQDPGQGLRLIYYSQIVNDFQKGDIAEGYSVSREKKESFPLTVTSAQKNPTAFYLCASSIIVGSPTDTQYFGPGTRLTVL.

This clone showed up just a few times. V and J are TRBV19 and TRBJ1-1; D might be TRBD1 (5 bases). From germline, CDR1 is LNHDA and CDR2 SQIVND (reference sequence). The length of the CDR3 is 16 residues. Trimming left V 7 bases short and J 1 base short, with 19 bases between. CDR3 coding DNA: TGTGCCAGTATCCCCCCCCCGACAGCCCCGAACACTGAAGCTTTCTTT. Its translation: CASIPPPTAPNTEAFF.

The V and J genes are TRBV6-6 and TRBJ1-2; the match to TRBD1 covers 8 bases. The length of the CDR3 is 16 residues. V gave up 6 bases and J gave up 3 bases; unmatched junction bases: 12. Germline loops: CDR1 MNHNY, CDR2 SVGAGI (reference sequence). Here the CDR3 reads CASSNQPPDRDYGYTF. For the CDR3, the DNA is TGTGCCAGCAGCAACCAACCCCCGGACAGGGACTATGGCTACACCTTC.

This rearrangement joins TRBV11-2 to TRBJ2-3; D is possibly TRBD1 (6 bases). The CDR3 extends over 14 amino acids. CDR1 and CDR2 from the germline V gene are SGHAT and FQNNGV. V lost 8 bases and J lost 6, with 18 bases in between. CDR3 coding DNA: TGTGCCAGCGTAGGACAGCCTGGGGTGGATACGCAGTATTTT. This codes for CASVGQPGVDTQYF. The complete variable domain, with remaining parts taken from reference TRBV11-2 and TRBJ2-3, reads EAGVAQSPRYKIIEKRQSVAFWCNPISGHATLYWYQQILGQGPKLLIQFQNNGVVDDSQLPKDRFSAERLKGVDSTLKIQPAKLEDSAVYLCASVGQPGVDTQYFGPGTRLTVL.

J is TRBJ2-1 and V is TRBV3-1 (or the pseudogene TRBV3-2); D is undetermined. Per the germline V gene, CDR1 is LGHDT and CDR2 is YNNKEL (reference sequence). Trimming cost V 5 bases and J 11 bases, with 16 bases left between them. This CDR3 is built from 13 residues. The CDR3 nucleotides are TGTGCCAGCAGCGCGACCCGTGCGGCTCAGCAGTTCTTC. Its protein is CASSATRAAQQFF.

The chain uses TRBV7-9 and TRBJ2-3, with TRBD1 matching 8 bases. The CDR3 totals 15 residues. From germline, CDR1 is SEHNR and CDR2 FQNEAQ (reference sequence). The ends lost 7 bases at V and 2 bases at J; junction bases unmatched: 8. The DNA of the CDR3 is TGTGCCAGCATCCCAGGACAGGGAGCCACAGATACGCAGTATTTT. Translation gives CASIPGQGATDTQYF.

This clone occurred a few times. The CDR3 DNA sequence: TGTGCCAGTAGTATGATCAGGGGCAATCAGCCCCAGCATTTT. Translating it yields CASSMIRGNQPQHF. This chain joins TRBV19 and TRBJ1-5; possible D gene TRBD1, 5 bases. CDR1 is LNHDA and CDR2 is SQIVND in the germline V gene (reference sequence). There are 14 residues in the CDR3. V gave up 3 bases and J gave up 2 bases, with 8 bases separating them.

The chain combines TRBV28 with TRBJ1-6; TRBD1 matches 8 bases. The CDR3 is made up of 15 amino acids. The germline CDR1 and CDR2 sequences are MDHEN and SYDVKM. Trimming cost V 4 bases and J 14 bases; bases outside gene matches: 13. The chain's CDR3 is CASSSPGQDAPALHF. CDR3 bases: TGTGCCAGCAGTTCGCCGGGACAGGACGCCCCAGCCCTCCACTTT.

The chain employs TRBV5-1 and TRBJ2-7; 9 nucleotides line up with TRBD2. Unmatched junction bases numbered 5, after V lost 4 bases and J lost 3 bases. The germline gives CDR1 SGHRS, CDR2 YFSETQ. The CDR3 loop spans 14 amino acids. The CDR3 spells CASSPRLADYEQYF. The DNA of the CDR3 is TGCGCCAGCAGCCCTCGACTAGCGGACTACGAGCAGTACTTC. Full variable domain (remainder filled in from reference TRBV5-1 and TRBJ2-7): KAGVTQTPRYLIKTRGQQVTLSCSPISGHRSVSWYQQTPGQGLQFLFEYFSETQRNKGNFPGRFSGRQFSNSRSEMNVSTLELGDSALYLCASSPRLADYEQYFGPGTRLTVT.

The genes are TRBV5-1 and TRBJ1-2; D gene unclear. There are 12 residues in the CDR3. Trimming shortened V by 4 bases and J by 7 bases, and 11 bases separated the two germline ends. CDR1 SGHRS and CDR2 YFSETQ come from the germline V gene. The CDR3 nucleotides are TGCGCCAGCAGCGACGAGGTCGGTGGCTACACCTTC. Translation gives CASSDEVGGYTF.

The CDR3 region is CSVGGGQSYEQYF. CDR3 sequence (DNA): TGCAGCGTTGGAGGAGGTCAGTCCTACGAGCAGTACTTC. V is TRBV29-1 and J is TRBJ2-7; perhaps TRBD2 as D (5 bases). CDR1 and CDR2 (germline): SQVTM, ANQGSEA. CDR3 length: 13 residues. The ends were cut back, 4 bases at V and 1 base at J, with 11 bases in the middle.

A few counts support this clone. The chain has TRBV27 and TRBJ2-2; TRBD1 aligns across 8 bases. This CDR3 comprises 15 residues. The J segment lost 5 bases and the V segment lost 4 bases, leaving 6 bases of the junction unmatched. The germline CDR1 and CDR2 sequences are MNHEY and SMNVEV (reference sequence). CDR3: CASSSLTGGTGELFF. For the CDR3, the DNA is TGTGCCAGCAGTTCCCTCACAGGGGGTACCGGGGAGCTGTTTTTT.

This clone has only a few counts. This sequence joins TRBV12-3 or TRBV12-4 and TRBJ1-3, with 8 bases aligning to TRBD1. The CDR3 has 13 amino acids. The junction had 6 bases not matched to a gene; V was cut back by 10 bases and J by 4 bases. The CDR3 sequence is CATQQGDGNTIYF. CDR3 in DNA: TGTGCCACGCAACAGGGGGACGGAAACACCATATATTTT.

The DNA for the CDR3 is TGCAGCACCATGGGGGGGACTGGAGCAGGGCCGGGCTATGGCTACACCTTC. Translated: CSTMGGTGAGPGYGYTF. The chain recombines TRBV29-1 with TRBJ1-2, with D maybe TRBD1 (5 bases). CDR3 size: 17 residues. CDR1 SQVTM and CDR2 ANQGSEA come from the germline V gene. Trimming shortened V by 8 bases and J by 4 bases, and 29 bases separated the two germline ends.

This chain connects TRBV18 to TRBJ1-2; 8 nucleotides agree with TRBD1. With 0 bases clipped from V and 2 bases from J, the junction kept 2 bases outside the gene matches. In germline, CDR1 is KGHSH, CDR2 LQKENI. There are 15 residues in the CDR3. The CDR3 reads CASSPPAGGNYGYTF. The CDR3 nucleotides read TGTGCCAGCTCACCACCCGCAGGGGGCAACTATGGCTACACCTTC.

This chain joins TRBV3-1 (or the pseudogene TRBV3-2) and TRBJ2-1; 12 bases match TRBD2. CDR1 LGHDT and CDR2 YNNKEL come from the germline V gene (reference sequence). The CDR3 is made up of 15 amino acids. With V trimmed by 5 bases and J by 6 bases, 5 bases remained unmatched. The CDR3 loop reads CASSEPSGRANEQFF. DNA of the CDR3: TGTGCCAGCAGCGAACCTAGCGGGAGGGCCAATGAGCAGTTCTTC.

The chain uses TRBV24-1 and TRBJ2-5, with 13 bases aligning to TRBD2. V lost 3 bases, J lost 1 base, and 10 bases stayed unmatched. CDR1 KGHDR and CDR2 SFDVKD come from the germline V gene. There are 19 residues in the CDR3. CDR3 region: CATSDPPGLAGITQETQYF. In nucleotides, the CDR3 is TGTGCCACCAGTGATCCCCCGGGACTAGCGGGAATTACCCAAGAGACCCAGTACTTC.

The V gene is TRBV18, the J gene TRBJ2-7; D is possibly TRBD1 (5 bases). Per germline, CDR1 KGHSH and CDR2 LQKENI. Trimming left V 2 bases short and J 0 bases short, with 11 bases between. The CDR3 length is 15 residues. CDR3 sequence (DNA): TGTGCCAGCTCACCAGGAACAAGGGGCTCCTACGAGCAGTACTTC. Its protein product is CASSPGTRGSYEQYF.

This CDR3 reads CASSVVDSAGGNEQFF. The CDR3 coding sequence is TGTGCCAGCAGCGTAGTGGACTCGGCCGGAGGGAATGAGCAGTTCTTC. This rearrangement joins TRBV9 to TRBJ2-1; a weak D match, TRBD2 (6 bases). The CDR3 is 16 residues long. Per the germline V gene, CDR1 is SGDLS and CDR2 is YYNGEE. The V end was cut by 0 bases, the J end by 7 bases, with 17 bases between.

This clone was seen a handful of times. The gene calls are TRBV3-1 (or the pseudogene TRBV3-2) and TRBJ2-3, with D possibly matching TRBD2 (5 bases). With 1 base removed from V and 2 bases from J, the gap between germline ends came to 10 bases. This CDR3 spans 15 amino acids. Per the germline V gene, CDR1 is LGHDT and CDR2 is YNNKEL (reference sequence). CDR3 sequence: CASSQASGYTDTQYF. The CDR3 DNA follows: TGTGCCAGCAGCCAAGCCAGCGGCTACACAGATACGCAGTATTTT.

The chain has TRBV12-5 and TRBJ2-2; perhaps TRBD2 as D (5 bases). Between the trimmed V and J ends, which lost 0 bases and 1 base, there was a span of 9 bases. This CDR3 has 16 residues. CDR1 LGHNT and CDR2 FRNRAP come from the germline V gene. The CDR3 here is CASGLVLGKNTGELFF. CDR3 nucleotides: TGTGCTAGTGGTTTGGTACTAGGGAAGAACACCGGGGAGCTGTTTTTT. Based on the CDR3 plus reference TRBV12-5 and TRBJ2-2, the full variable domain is DARVTQTPRHKVTEMGQEVTMRCQPILGHNTVFWYRQTMMQGLELLAYFRNRAPLDDSGMPKDRFSAEMPDATLATLKIQPSEPRDSAVYFCASGLVLGKNTGELFFGEGSRLTVL.